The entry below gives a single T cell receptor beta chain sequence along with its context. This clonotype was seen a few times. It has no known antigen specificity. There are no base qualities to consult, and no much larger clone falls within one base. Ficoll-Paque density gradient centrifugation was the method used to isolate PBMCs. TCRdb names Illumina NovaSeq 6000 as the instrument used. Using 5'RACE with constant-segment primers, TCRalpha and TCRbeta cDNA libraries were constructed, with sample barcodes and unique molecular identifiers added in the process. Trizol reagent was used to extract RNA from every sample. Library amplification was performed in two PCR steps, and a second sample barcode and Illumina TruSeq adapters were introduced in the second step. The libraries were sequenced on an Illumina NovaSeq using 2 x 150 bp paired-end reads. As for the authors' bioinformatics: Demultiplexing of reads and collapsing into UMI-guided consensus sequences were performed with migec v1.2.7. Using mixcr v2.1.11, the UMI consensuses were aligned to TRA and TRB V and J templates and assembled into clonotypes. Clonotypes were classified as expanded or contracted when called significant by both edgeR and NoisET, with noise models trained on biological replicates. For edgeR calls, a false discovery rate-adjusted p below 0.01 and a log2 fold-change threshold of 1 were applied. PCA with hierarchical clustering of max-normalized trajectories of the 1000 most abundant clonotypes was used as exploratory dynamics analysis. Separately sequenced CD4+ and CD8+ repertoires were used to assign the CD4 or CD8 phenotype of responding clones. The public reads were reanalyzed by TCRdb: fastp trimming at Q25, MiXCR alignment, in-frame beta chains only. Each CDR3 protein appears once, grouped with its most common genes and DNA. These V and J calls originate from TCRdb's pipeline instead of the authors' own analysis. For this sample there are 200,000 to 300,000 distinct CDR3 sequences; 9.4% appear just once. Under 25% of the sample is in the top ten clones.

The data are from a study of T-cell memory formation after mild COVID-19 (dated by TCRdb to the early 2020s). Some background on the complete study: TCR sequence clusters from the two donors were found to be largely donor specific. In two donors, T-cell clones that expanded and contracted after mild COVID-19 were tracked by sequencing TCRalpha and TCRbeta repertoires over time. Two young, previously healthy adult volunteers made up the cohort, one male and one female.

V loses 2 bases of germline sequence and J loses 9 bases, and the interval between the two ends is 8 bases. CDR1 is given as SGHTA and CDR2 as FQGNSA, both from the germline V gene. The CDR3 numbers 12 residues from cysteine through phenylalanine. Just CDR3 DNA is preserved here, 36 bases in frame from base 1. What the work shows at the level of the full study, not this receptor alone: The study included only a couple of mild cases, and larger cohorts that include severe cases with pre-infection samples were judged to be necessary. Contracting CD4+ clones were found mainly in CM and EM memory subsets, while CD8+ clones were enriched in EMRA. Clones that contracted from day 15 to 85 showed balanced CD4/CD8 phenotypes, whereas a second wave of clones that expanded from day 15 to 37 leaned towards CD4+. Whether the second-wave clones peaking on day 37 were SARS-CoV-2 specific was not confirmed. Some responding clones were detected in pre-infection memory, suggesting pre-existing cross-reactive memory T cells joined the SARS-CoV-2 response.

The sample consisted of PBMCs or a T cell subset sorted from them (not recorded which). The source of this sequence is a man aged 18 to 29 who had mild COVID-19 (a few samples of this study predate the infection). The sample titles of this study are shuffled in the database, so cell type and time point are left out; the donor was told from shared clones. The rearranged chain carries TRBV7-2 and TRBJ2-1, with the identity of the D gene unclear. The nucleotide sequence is TGTGCCAGCAGCTTACCGTACCTTGAGCAGTTCTTC. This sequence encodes CASSLPYLEQFF.